This is a list of T cell receptor beta chains from one sample in a study of CD8+ T cells in alopecia areata. The table came from immunoSEQ multiplex PCR; TCRdb's copy has only in-frame clones and leaves some out. This table has roughly 150,000 clones, approximately 65% appearing once. The sequencing input was CD8+ T cells sorted from blood. These receptors came from a human donor in good health. The CDR3 runs from the conserved cysteine through the conserved F or W. The order of the fields is clone size, D gene, V gene, J gene, CDR3 protein, CDR3 DNA. The D gene is left open where the match is weak. The size of a clone is reported for some rows only, either as once, few or many, or as a class for expanded clones.

once,-,TRBV27,TRBJ1-1,CASRRLGGGTEAFF,TGTGCCAGCAGACGCTTGGGGGGTGGTACTGAAGCTTTCTTT
-,TRBD2,TRBV27,TRBJ2-7,CASSLKGLADAYEQYF,TGTGCCAGCAGTCTCAAGGGACTAGCGGACGCCTACGAGCAGTACTTC
-,TRBD1,TRBV5-6,TRBJ1-5,CASSFRDSLQPQHF,TGTGCCAGCAGCTTCCGGGACAGTTTACAGCCCCAGCATTTT
-,-,TRBV19,TRBJ2-4,CASSIGSAFAKNIQYF,TGTGCCAGTAGTATCGGTTCCGCGTTCGCCAAAAACATTCAGTACTTC
-,-,TRBV2,TRBJ2-6,CASRQGTGANVLTF,TGTGCCAGCAGACAGGGAACGGGGGCCAACGTCCTGACTTTC
-,-,TRBV4-1,TRBJ2-1,CASSPLDPYDEQFF,TGCGCCAGCAGCCCATTAGATCCCTACGATGAGCAGTTCTTC
-,-,TRBV9,TRBJ1-5,CASSVGQEDQPQHF,TGTGCCAGCAGCGTTGGGCAGGAGGATCAGCCCCAGCATTTT
-,-,TRBV6-5,TRBJ2-7,CASSSSGTGSYEQYF,TGTGCCAGCAGCAGTAGCGGGACAGGGTCCTACGAGCAGTACTTC
-,TRBD1,TRBV6-5,TRBJ2-7,CASSPGTGNYEQYF,TGTGCCAGCAGTCCCGGGACAGGGAATTACGAGCAGTACTTC
few,-,TRBV25-1,TRBJ2-7,CASSVENSYEQYF,TGTGCCAGCAGTGTTGAGAATTCCTACGAGCAGTACTTC
-,-,TRBV11-2,TRBJ1-2,CASSLEDYGANYGYTF,TGTGCCAGCAGCTTAGAAGATTACGGGGCTAACTATGGCTACACCTTC
-,TRBD2,TRBV29-1,TRBJ2-1,CSVSGLAGVMSYNEQFF,TGCAGCGTGTCGGGACTAGCGGGAGTAATGAGCTACAATGAGCAGTTCTTC
-,-,TRBV13,TRBJ1-5,CASSSRQDGNQPQHF,TGTGCCAGCAGCTCACGACAGGACGGCAATCAGCCCCAGCATTTT
-,-,TRBV29-1,TRBJ2-3,CSVRDLGLTDTQYF,TGCAGCGTCCGGGACCTGGGGTTAACAGATACGCAGTATTTT
-,-,TRBV7-8,TRBJ1-1,CASSLALETEAFF,TGTGCCAGCAGCTTAGCCCTGGAGACTGAAGCTTTCTTT